The 4 T cell receptor beta chains in this list originate from one sample, sequenced in a study of blood T cell repertoires in COVID-19. Libraries were prepared by immunoSEQ multiplex PCR; TCRdb keeps only in-frame clonotypes and omits some of them. This sample has just over 650,000 clones, with 85% to 90% found just once. Sequencing was done on a sample of peripheral blood. These receptors were taken from a young woman with acute or convalescent COVID-19.

About this clone: This sample includes further DNA sequences coding for the same CDR3. The V and J genes are TRBV24-1 and TRBJ1-2; 7 bases are shared with TRBD1. V lost 4 bases to trimming and J lost 4 bases; unmatched junction nucleotides: 2. CDR1 is KGHDR and CDR2 is SFDVKD in the germline V gene. The CDR3 totals 13 residues. CDR3: CATSDRDSYGYTF. For the CDR3, the DNA is TGTGCCACCAGTGACCGGGACAGCTATGGCTACACCTTC.

This clone was observed once. This chain connects TRBV5-6 to TRBJ2-2, with 10 bases aligning to TRBD2. CDR1 SGHDT and CDR2 YYEEEE come from the germline V gene. V was pared by 4 bases and J by 4 bases, with 13 bases of the junction left unmatched. The CDR3 runs 18 residues. The CDR3: CASSRGGRTSGTTGELFF. The CDR3 nucleotides are TGTGCCAGCAGCCGAGGAGGGCGGACTAGCGGAACCACCGGGGAGCTGTTTTTT. The full variable domain, rest sourced from reference TRBV5-6 and TRBJ2-2, is DAGVTQSPTHLIKTRGQQVTLRCSPKSGHDTVSWYQQALGQGPQFIFQYYEEEERQRGNFPDRFSGHQFPNYSSELNVNALLLGDSALYLCASSRGGRTSGTTGELFFGEGSRLTVL.

V gene TRBV7-2 combines with J gene TRBJ1-2; 7 positions match TRBD1. V dropped 0 bases and J dropped 0; count of bases not matched to a gene: 4. Germline V gene lookup returns CDR1 SGHTA and CDR2 FQGNSA. This CDR3 contains 16 residues. CDR3 DNA sequence: TGTGCCAGCAGCTTAGCGGGGGGACAGACTAACTATGGCTACACCTTC. Its protein product is CASSLAGGQTNYGYTF.

The chain joins TRBV20-1 to TRBJ1-3; D gene unclear. CDR1 DFQATT and CDR2 SNEGSKA come from the germline V gene (reference sequence). V gave up 3 bases and J gave up 0 bases, with 9 bases separating them. The CDR3 contains 14 residues. CDR3 sequence: CSASKPSSGNTIYF. CDR3 in DNA: TGCAGTGCTAGTAAACCCAGCTCTGGAAACACCATATATTTT.